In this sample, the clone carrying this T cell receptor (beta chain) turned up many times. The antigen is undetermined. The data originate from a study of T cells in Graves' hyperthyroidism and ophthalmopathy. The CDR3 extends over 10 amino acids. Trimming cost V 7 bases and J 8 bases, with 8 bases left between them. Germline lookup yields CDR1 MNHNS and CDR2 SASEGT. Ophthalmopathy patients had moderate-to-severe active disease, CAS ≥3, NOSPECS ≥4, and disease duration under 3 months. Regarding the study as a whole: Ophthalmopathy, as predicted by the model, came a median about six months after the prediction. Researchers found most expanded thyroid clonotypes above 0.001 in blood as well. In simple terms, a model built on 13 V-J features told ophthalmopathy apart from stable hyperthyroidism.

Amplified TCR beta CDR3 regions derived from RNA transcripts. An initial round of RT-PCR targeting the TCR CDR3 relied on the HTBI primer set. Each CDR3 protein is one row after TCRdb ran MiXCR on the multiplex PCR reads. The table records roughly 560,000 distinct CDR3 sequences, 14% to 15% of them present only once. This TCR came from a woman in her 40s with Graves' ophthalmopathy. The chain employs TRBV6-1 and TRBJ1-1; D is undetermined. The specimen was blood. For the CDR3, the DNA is TGTGCCAGCAAAATGAACGAAGCTTTCTTT. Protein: CASKMNEAFF.